Listed below are T cell receptor beta chains from one sample, sequenced in a study of T cells after yellow fever vaccination. MiXCR, applied by TCRdb to the 5' RACE reads, yields one record per CDR3 protein. This table holds about 330,000 distinct CDR3 sequences, over 3.5% found once. This material consisted of PBMCs, taken 5 days after the yellow fever booster vaccination. The receptors shown here come from a man between 18 and 29 years old who received the YFV17D yellow fever vaccine. The CDR3 runs from the conserved cysteine through the conserved F or W. The D gene is left open where the match is weak. A row's size may be missing; if present it is once, few, many or a size class.

v_call: TRBV7-3
clone_size: few
j_call: TRBJ2-1
d_call: TRBD2
cdr3_aa: CASSPNGGAGSEQFF
cdr3_nt: TGTGCCAGCAGTCCAAACGGGGGGGCAGGCAGTGAGCAGTTCTTC

v_call: TRBV5-1
clone_size: many
j_call: TRBJ2-2
d_call: .
cdr3_aa: CASSLPRRGELFF
cdr3_nt: TGCGCCAGCAGCTTGCCGAGGAGGGGGGAGCTGTTTTTT

v_call: TRBV5-1
clone_size: few
j_call: TRBJ2-1
d_call: TRBD2
cdr3_aa: CASPFGLAGEVEQFF
cdr3_nt: TGCGCCAGCCCCTTCGGACTAGCGGGGGAGGTTGAGCAGTTCTTC

v_call: TRBV19
clone_size: many
j_call: TRBJ2-1
d_call: .
cdr3_aa: CASRPGDGDSNEQFF
cdr3_nt: TGTGCCAGTAGGCCCGGGGACGGGGATTCCAATGAGCAGTTCTTC

v_call: TRBV27
clone_size: many
j_call: TRBJ2-5
d_call: .
cdr3_aa: CASSLLPLVGETQYF
cdr3_nt: TGTGCCAGCAGTTTATTACCCCTCGTAGGGGAGACCCAGTACTTC

v_call: TRBV7-3
clone_size: .
j_call: TRBJ2-6
d_call: .
cdr3_aa: CASSPNARGSGANVLTF
cdr3_nt: TGTGCCAGCAGCCCCAACGCCCGGGGTTCGGGGGCCAACGTCCTGACTTTC

v_call: TRBV20-1
clone_size: .
j_call: TRBJ2-3
d_call: .
cdr3_aa: CSARDPGPEDTQYF
cdr3_nt: TGCAGTGCTAGAGATCCGGGGCCCGAGGATACGCAGTATTTT

v_call: TRBV7-2
clone_size: few
j_call: TRBJ1-6
d_call: .
cdr3_aa: CASSRTALISPLHF
cdr3_nt: TGTGCCAGCAGTCGGACAGCTCTAATTTCACCCCTCCACTTT

v_call: TRBV14
clone_size: many
j_call: TRBJ2-3
d_call: .
cdr3_aa: CASSQVRDSLPYF
cdr3_nt: TGTGCCAGCAGCCAAGTACGGGACTCCCTCCCGTATTTT

v_call: TRBV7-3
clone_size: few
j_call: TRBJ1-6
d_call: .
cdr3_aa: CASSSRPGTPLHF
cdr3_nt: TGTGCCAGCAGCTCCAGACCGGGCACCCCCCTCCACTTT

v_call: TRBV7-9
clone_size: few
j_call: TRBJ2-3
d_call: .
cdr3_aa: CASSPSARALLFADTQYF
cdr3_nt: TGTGCCAGCAGCCCTTCCGCAAGGGCCCTGTTGTTCGCAGATACGCAGTATTTT

v_call: TRBV10-2
clone_size: many
j_call: TRBJ2-3
d_call: .
cdr3_aa: CASSTSTSTDTQYF
cdr3_nt: TGCGCCAGCAGCACTAGCACCAGCACAGATACGCAGTATTTT

v_call: TRBV6-2/TRBV6-3
clone_size: few
j_call: TRBJ2-7
d_call: TRBD1
cdr3_aa: CASSYHPGGISYEQYF
cdr3_nt: TGTGCCAGCAGTTACCATCCAGGGGGCATCTCCTACGAGCAGTACTTC

v_call: TRBV28
clone_size: few
j_call: TRBJ1-6
d_call: .
cdr3_aa: CASSTTGDYNSPLHF
cdr3_nt: TGTGCCAGCAGTACGACCGGGGATTATAATTCACCCCTCCACTTT

v_call: TRBV18
clone_size: .
j_call: TRBJ1-1
d_call: .
cdr3_aa: CASSPPAGAYEAFF
cdr3_nt: TGTGCCAGCTCACCACCGGCAGGGGCGTATGAAGCTTTCTTT

v_call: TRBV13
clone_size: .
j_call: TRBJ1-1
d_call: TRBD1
cdr3_aa: CASSTRQGEEVEAFF
cdr3_nt: TGTGCCAGCAGCACGCGACAGGGGGAAGAGGTTGAAGCTTTCTTT

v_call: TRBV5-1
clone_size: few
j_call: TRBJ2-5
d_call: TRBD1
cdr3_aa: CASSRRTGGATETQYF
cdr3_nt: TGCGCCAGCAGCCGCAGGACAGGGGGCGCAACAGAGACCCAGTACTTC

v_call: TRBV27
clone_size: few
j_call: TRBJ2-7
d_call: TRBD1
cdr3_aa: CASSLSPRQGGSYEQYF
cdr3_nt: TGTGCCAGCAGTTTATCCCCTCGACAGGGTGGATCCTACGAGCAGTACTTC